The T cell receptor (beta chain) described here comes from a study of T cell responses to AZD1222 COVID-19 vaccine. Across the study: Second-dose recipients at about 4 or about 12 weeks were treated as one pooled group. General study results and limits: The study found vaccine-associated CD4 TCRs spanning spike, dominant at 160-218 and 743-854. The sample set comprised mostly white British donors with more females, and clonal diversity was possibly underestimated.

On this clone itself: As yet, its antigen is unknown.

The data were produced by immunoSEQ multiplex PCR, yet TCRdb's version contains in-frame clones alone and is incomplete. In the table there are 120,000 or so clones, more than 75% of which are singletons. Germline V gene data show CDR1 as ENHRY and CDR2 as SYGVKD. The V and J ends lost 4 bases and 4 bases, in that order; junction bases with no gene match: 8. The CDR3 sequence is 15 residues long. The clonotype originates from an adult in good health. The V call is TRBV10-3, the J call TRBJ1-2; TRBD1 matches at 8 bases. The sequenced sample was peripheral blood, obtained on day 0 of AZD1222 vaccination. CDR3 nucleotides: TGTGCCATCAGTGGGGGGGGACAGGTCCTCTATGGCTACACCTTC. This encodes CAISGGGQVLYGYTF.